This note documents a single T cell receptor beta chain sequence. As yet, its antigen is unknown. 13 Jbeta primers and 60 Vbeta primers were used for the PCR. Some clones are missing from TCRdb's copy, which holds only in-frame ones; the method was immunoSEQ multiplex PCR. Here the sample table reports fewer than 130,000 clones. Germline CDR1 MNHEY, CDR2 SVGAGI. The CDR3 is 14 residues long. V dropped 2 bases and J dropped 4 bases, with 11 bases sitting between them. These data are taken from a study of cytomegalovirus exposure and HLA in healthy donors. Study-level points and caveats: Prior analysis indicated that the majority of TCR beta V segments exhibited productivity approximately 87% or approximately 30% of the time.

The rearrangement uses TRBV6-5 and TRBJ1-2, with D perhaps matching TRBD1 (6 bases). Source material: PBMCs. The TCR sequence derives from a man between 45 and 60 years old in good health and CMV-seronegative. The CDR3 coding sequence is TGTGCCAGCAGTTACGGGGGCGCAGGCTATGGCTACACCTTC. This encodes CASSYGGAGYGYTF.